One sample yielded the 3 T cell receptor beta chains listed below, sequenced in a study of glioma-infiltrating T cells after dendritic cell vaccination. Method: immunoSEQ multiplex PCR; TCRdb's copy keeps in-frame clones and lacks some. The sample has tens of thousands of clones; 70% to 90% are singletons. Time point defined: after dendritic cell vaccination, including at tumor progression/relapse. This material consisted of blood, taken after dendritic cell vaccination. The origin of the receptors is a human donor with glioblastoma.

The J gene is TRBJ2-7, the V gene TRBV9; 8 bases align to TRBD1. After removal of 4 bases from V and 0 bases from J, the junction contained 6 bases not matched to a gene. The CDR3 totals 15 residues. Germline V gives CDR1 SGDLS, CDR2 YYNGEE. In DNA form, the CDR3 reads TGTGCCAGCAGCCCACGGGGACAGGTCTCCTACGAGCAGTACTTC. This translates into CASSPRGQVSYEQYF.

The chain is built from TRBV27 and TRBJ1-4; 8 bases agree with TRBD1. The V gene end was trimmed by 5 bases and the J gene end by 10 bases; junction bases not matched to a gene: 9. Germline V lookup: CDR1 MNHEY, CDR2 SMNVEV (reference sequence). The CDR3 consists of 14 residues. CDR3 region: CASSTTGGGGKLFF. For the CDR3, the DNA is TGTGCCAGCAGTACTACAGGGGGTGGAGGAAAACTGTTTTTT. The variable domain in full, completed from reference TRBV27 and TRBJ1-4, reads EAQVTQNPRYLITVTGKKLTVTCSQNMNHEYMSWYRQDPGLGLRQIYYSMNVEVTDKGDVPEGYKVSRKEKRNFPLILESPSPNQTSLYFCASSTTGGGGKLFFGSGTQLSVL.

This clone has at least ten counts. The chain combines TRBV19 with TRBJ2-1, with D possibly TRBD2 on 6 matching bases. Trimming pared 4 bases from V and 4 bases from J, leaving 14 bases between. The germline gives CDR1 LNHDA, CDR2 SQIVND (reference sequence). CDR3 length: 15 amino acids. The CDR3 spells CASSSGGAQYNEQFF. CDR3 bases: TGTGCCAGTAGTAGTGGCGGGGCGCAATACAATGAGCAGTTCTTC.